A single sample gave rise to the 13 T cell receptor beta chains below, sequenced in a study of cytomegalovirus exposure and HLA in healthy donors. It was with 60 Vbeta and 13 Jbeta primers that the PCR ran. The data were produced by immunoSEQ multiplex PCR, yet TCRdb's version contains in-frame clones alone and is incomplete. The sample has 100,000 to 150,000 clones; roughly 80% are singletons. The sample taken for sequencing was PBMCs. All receptors come from a woman between 35 and 50 years old in good health and CMV-seronegative.

The V call is TRBV28, the J call TRBJ1-1; a weak D match, TRBD1 (5 bases). Germline CDR1 reads MDHEN; CDR2 reads SYDVKM. The CDR3 is 13 residues long. Deletions cut 6 bases from V and 7 bases from J, with 15 bases between. CDR3 sequence (DNA): TGTGCCAGCAGAATCAGGGTGAACGGTGAAGCTTTCTTT. Translated: CASRIRVNGEAFF. Complete variable domain (other parts from reference TRBV28 and TRBJ1-1): DVKVTQSSRYLVKRTGEKVFLECVQDMDHENMFWYRQDPGLGLRLIYFSYDVKMKEKGDIPEGYSVSREKKERFSLILESASTNQTSMYLCASRIRVNGEAFFGQGTRLTVV.

The chain has TRBV10-3 and TRBJ1-5; D unclear. V was trimmed by 6 bases and J by 2 bases, leaving 14 bases between them. The CDR3 contains 15 residues. The V gene's germline CDR1 is ENHRY and CDR2 SYGVKD. In DNA form, the CDR3 reads TGTGCCATCAGCGCAGATTCCCTGGGCAATCAGCCCCAGCATTTT. This codes for CAISADSLGNQPQHF.

The chain is built from TRBV5-1 and TRBJ2-2; maybe TRBD1 (6 bases). V lost 3 bases, J lost 0 bases, and 12 bases lay in between. The CDR3 contains 16 residues. The germline gives CDR1 SGHRS, CDR2 YFSETQ. DNA of the CDR3: TGCGCCAGCAGCTCAGGGGATCTAGCGAACACCGGGGAGCTGTTTTTT. Translating gives CASSSGDLANTGELFF.

The chain links TRBV11-2 to TRBJ1-5; no firm D call. The CDR3 loop spans 15 amino acids. Trimming left V 0 bases short and J 2 bases short, with 8 bases between. Germline lookup yields CDR1 SGHAT and CDR2 FQNNGV. CDR3 sequence reads: CASSLDPGGNQPQHF. CDR3 coding DNA: TGTGCCAGCAGCTTAGATCCAGGCGGCAATCAGCCCCAGCATTTT. Full variable domain (rest looked up from reference TRBV11-2 and TRBJ1-5): EAGVAQSPRYKIIEKRQSVAFWCNPISGHATLYWYQQILGQGPKLLIQFQNNGVVDDSQLPKDRFSAERLKGVDSTLKIQPAKLEDSAVYLCASSLDPGGNQPQHFGDGTRLSIL.

The rearrangement joins TRBV27 to TRBJ2-7; 7 positions agree with TRBD1. V trimming: 3 bases; J trimming: 5 bases; junction bases outside the gene matches: 7. The CDR3 length is 14 residues. Germline V gene data show CDR1 as MNHEY and CDR2 as SMNVEV (reference sequence). The CDR3, as DNA: TGTGCCAGCAGTTTCTCACAGGGGTTGGACGAGCAGTACTTC. It encodes CASSFSQGLDEQYF.

This clone was counted between two and nine times. This sequence joins TRBV4-1 and TRBJ1-2; unclear D gene. The V and J ends lost 4 bases and 8 bases respectively, with 23 bases between them. Germline assignment: CDR1 MGHRA and CDR2 YSYEKL. CDR3 length equals 16 residues. The CDR3 is CASSRPTGRGIGGYTF. CDR3 coding DNA: TGCGCCAGCAGCCGCCCGACGGGGAGAGGTATTGGGGGCTACACCTTC.

This chain links TRBV20-1 with TRBJ1-2; D not resolved. The germline V and J ends were trimmed by 2 bases and 6 bases, with 7 bases remaining between them. The germline V gene encodes CDR1 DFQATT and CDR2 SNEGSKA (reference sequence). The CDR3 has 11 amino acids. CDR3 sequence (DNA): TGCAGTGCTAGACGGGATAATGGCTACACCTTC. Its translation: CSARRDNGYTF.

V usage is TRBV6-6 and J usage is TRBJ2-5, with D uncertain. Between the trimmed V and J ends, which lost 5 bases and 7 bases, there was a span of 8 bases. This CDR3 has 11 residues. The germline CDR1 and CDR2 sequences are MNHNY and SVGAGI (reference sequence). DNA of the CDR3: TGTGCCAGCAGTCCACTGGTGACCCAGTACTTC. It codes for CASSPLVTQYF.

This clone was detected once. The sample contains more than one DNA sequence encoding this CDR3. This chain joins TRBV11-2 and TRBJ2-7, with 8 bases matching TRBD2. This CDR3 has 14 residues. V lost 5 bases, J lost 0 bases, and 3 bases stayed unmatched. CDR1 is SGHAT and CDR2 is FQNNGV in the germline V gene. The CDR3 is CASSLGLASYEQYF. CDR3 nucleotides: TGTGCCAGCAGCCTCGGACTAGCCTCCTACGAGCAGTACTTC.

This chain links TRBV10-3 with TRBJ1-2; maybe TRBD1 (6 bases). Deletions cut 0 bases from V and 0 bases from J, with 11 bases between. The CDR3 runs 16 residues. CDR1 is ENHRY, CDR2 SYGVKD, per germline. The CDR3 spells CAISESTGIANYGYTF. CDR3 DNA: TGTGCCATCAGTGAGTCGACAGGAATAGCTAACTATGGCTACACCTTC.

This clone was picked up a small number of times. V and J are TRBV6-5 and TRBJ2-7; maybe TRBD1 (5 bases). Germline values: CDR1 MNHEY, CDR2 SVGAGI. V lost 5 bases, J lost 2 bases, and 16 bases lay in between. The CDR3 contains 15 residues. The CDR3 DNA follows: TGTGCCAGCAGTCATAAAATCGACAGACCCTACGAGCAGTACTTC. Residues: CASSHKIDRPYEQYF.

The V gene is TRBV6-5, the J gene TRBJ2-7, with 8 positions matching TRBD1. J lost 6 bases, V lost 4 bases, and 8 bases had no gene match. CDR3 length: 14 amino acids. Germline V gene data show CDR1 as MNHEY and CDR2 as SVGAGI. CDR3 sequence: CASSSTDRVGEQYF. DNA of the CDR3: TGTGCCAGCAGTTCAACGGACAGGGTCGGCGAGCAGTACTTC.

This rearrangement joins TRBV25-1 to TRBJ1-4, with TRBD1 identical over 8 bases. The CDR3 is 14 residues long. The germline V gene encodes CDR1 MGHDK and CDR2 SYGVNS. V was pared by 8 bases and J by 3 bases, with 5 bases of the junction left unmatched. CDR3 sequence reads: CASSTGGANEKLFF. The CDR3 DNA reads as TGTGCCAGCTCTACAGGGGGTGCTAATGAAAAACTGTTTTTT.